The present TCR beta chain was sequenced within a study of Ad26.COV2.S vaccination and SARS-CoV-2 variants. About the study: This donor came from the COV1001 trial of Ad26.COV2.S. Ad26.COV2.S given intramuscularly, once or twice 56 days apart.

Treatment described: roughly 20 received Ad26.COV2.S at low or high dose, single or two shots; about 5 received placebo; per-sample allocation not given. Collection of samples fell on day 63 after the first vaccine or placebo injection. Vaccine was an Ad26 vector expressing Wuhan-strain SARS-CoV-2 spike. The protocol was immunoSEQ multiplex PCR, while the TCRdb copy is restricted to in-frame clones and leaves out a portion. The sample shows some 300,000 clones, around 81% of them seen only once. Comment on this clone: Antigen specificity is unknown.

This CDR3 spans 14 amino acids. V shed 0 bases and J shed 5 bases, with 10 bases lying between them. Germline CDR1 is SGHTA and CDR2 is FQGNSA. The study, taken as a whole, reports: Total responses of T cells may have been underestimated by the analyses of TCR breadth and depth.

The chain links TRBV7-2 to TRBJ1-1; D might be TRBD1 (5 bases). Material: peripheral blood, obtained in a trial of Ad26.COV2.S vaccine versus placebo. The clonotype originates from a person aged 18-65 years who received the Ad26.COV2.S COVID-19 vaccine or a placebo. Here the CDR3 reads CASSLAGEGTEAFF. The CDR3 coding sequence is TGTGCCAGCAGCTTAGCAGGGGAAGGGACTGAAGCTTTCTTT.